One sample yielded the 3 T cell receptor gamma chains listed below, sequenced in a study of γδ T cells in repeated Plasmodium falciparum infection. TCRdb redid the clone calls on the multiplex PCR reads with CATT. The sample has 25,000 to 30,000 gamma-chain clones, under 3% seen once; the top ten hold roughly a third. Flow sorting of PBMC yielded separate Vgamma9/Vdelta2+ and Vdelta2-negative gammadelta T cell populations for bulk repertoire analysis. Sequenced material: gamma-delta T cells from blood. The receptors stem from a pool of human donors (malaria-infected and uninfected, not separated).

This sequence joins TRGV9 and TRGJP. Germline trimming cut 2 bases from V and 9 bases from J; bases unmatched to any gene: 13. The CDR3 is made up of 18 amino acids. Germline V gene sequence: CDR1 GITISATS, CDR2 ISYDGTV (reference sequence). The CDR3 bases are TGTGCCTTGTGGGAGGCCCAAAGTATAAGGTTGGGCAAAAAAATCAAGGTATTT. Translated, it gives CALWEAQSIRLGKKIKVF.

Notes on this clone: A far larger clone is off by one base, so a read error is likely. The rearrangement uses TRGV9 and TRGJ1 or TRGJ2. The J gene, left out of TCRdb, was set here by checking the DNA against germline. Losses at the gene ends were 1 base for V and 0 bases for J; bases not matched to a gene: 18. In germline, CDR1 is GITISATS, CDR2 ISYDGTV (reference sequence). The CDR3 has 19 residues. Here the CDR3 reads CALWEVSNQVPWNYYKKLF. The CDR3, as DNA: TGTGCCTTGTGGGAGGTTTCCAACCAGGTCCCCTGGAATTATTATAAGAAACTCTTT.

This clone was counted between two and nine times. TCRdb has a much larger clone's protein, which differs at residue 5 from the translation of this DNA, likely because of a read error; what is shown is the protein translated from the DNA. This chain links TRGV3 with TRGJ1 or TRGJ2. Looked up from germline, CDR1 is VTNTFY and CDR2 is YDVSTARD (reference sequence). The CDR3 has 12 residues. The CDR3 protein is CATWGRRHKKLF. DNA of the CDR3: TGTGCCACCTGGGGCAGGCGGCATAAGAAACTCTTT.